Each of the 28 T cell receptor beta chains below was sequenced from the same sample in a study of control samples from healthy donors and cancer patients. The method was immunoSEQ multiplex PCR; TCRdb's version includes in-frame clones alone and lacks a portion of them. The sample lists roughly 130,000 clones; roughly 90% were seen once. Sequenced material: blood. These receptors all stem from a young man in good health.

The V call is TRBV12-3 or TRBV12-4, the J call TRBJ1-1; no definite D call. This CDR3 comprises 11 residues. The V gene lost 7 bases and the J gene lost 4 bases, with 7 bases spanning the gap. Here the CDR3 DNA reads TGTGCCAGCATCCAAGCCACTGAAGCTTTCTTT. Its translation is CASIQATEAFF.

The chain joins TRBV29-1 to TRBJ2-3; no firm D call. The CDR3 has 14 residues. The ends were cut back, 4 bases at V and 4 bases at J, with 15 bases in the middle. Germline V gene lookup returns CDR1 SQVTM and CDR2 ANQGSEA. The CDR3 is CSVVPRVVPDTQYF. The CDR3, as DNA: TGCAGCGTTGTACCTAGGGTTGTGCCAGATACGCAGTATTTT.

Points on this clone: This CDR3 is also generated by other DNA sequences in the sample. The chain is built from TRBV9 and TRBJ2-1, with a weak D call TRBD1 (6 bases). The CDR3 has 14 residues. The V gene's germline CDR1 is SGDLS and CDR2 YYNGEE. Trimming stripped 2 bases from V and 1 base from J, with 7 bases between. CDR3 loop: CASSVTGSYNEQFF. The CDR3 coding sequence is TGTGCCAGCAGCGTCACAGGGTCCTACAATGAGCAGTTCTTC.

The genes are TRBV12-3 or TRBV12-4 and TRBJ1-1; no reliable D call. This CDR3 is 13 amino acids long. V was clipped by 3 bases and J by 1 base, with 6 bases between them. CDR3 DNA sequence: TGTGCCAGCAGTTTGGGCAGGAACACTGAAGCTTTCTTT. Its protein product is CASSLGRNTEAFF.

This chain uses TRBV6-1 with TRBJ1-2; TRBD1 is a possible D gene (5 bases). The ends were cut back, 2 bases at V and 8 bases at J, with 21 bases in the middle. This CDR3 is 16 amino acids long. Germline V lookup: CDR1 MNHNS, CDR2 SASEGT. CDR3 sequence: CASSEILAGRSGGYTF. For the CDR3, the DNA is TGTGCCAGCAGTGAAATTCTCGCAGGGCGCTCCGGGGGCTACACCTTC.

The chain uses TRBV9 and TRBJ2-2, with 8 bases lining up with TRBD1. After removal of 3 bases from V and 6 bases from J, the junction contained 10 bases not matched to a gene. Germline V CDR1 and CDR2: SGDLS, YYNGEE. The CDR3 runs 16 residues. CDR3 in DNA: TGTGCCAGCAGCGAAACTCTAGGACAGGGCGCCGGGGAGCTGTTTTTT. This codes for CASSETLGQGAGELFF.

This rearrangement joins TRBV12-3 or TRBV12-4 to TRBJ2-7; the D call may be TRBD1 or TRBD2 (5 bases each). CDR3 length: 12 residues. V was pared by 7 bases and J by 5 bases, with 12 bases between. As DNA, the CDR3 is TGTGCCAGCAAAGGGGCGGGCGACGAGCAGTACTTC. Its translation is CASKGAGDEQYF.

The chain has TRBV9 and TRBJ2-3, with a tentative D call TRBD2 (6 bases). The CDR3 loop spans 13 amino acids. V gave up 5 bases and J gave up 6 bases, with 13 bases separating them. Germline assignment: CDR1 SGDLS and CDR2 YYNGEE. The CDR3 coding sequence is TGTGCCAGCAGTTTTGGAGGGCCGGATACGCAGTATTTT. It specifies CASSFGGPDTQYF.

The V call is TRBV6-6, the J call TRBJ2-1, with 7 bases matching TRBD2. The CDR3 sequence is 16 residues long. V was clipped by 0 bases and J by 9 bases; unmatched bases: 11. From germline, CDR1 is MNHNY and CDR2 SVGAGI (reference sequence). CDR3 DNA: TGTGCCAGCAGTTACTCAAAGCGGGACCCCTGGGGTGAGCAGTTCTTC. Translated, it gives CASSYSKRDPWGEQFF.

This clone came up a few times. This CDR3 is also generated by other DNA sequences in the sample. The chain is built from TRBV4-2 and TRBJ2-3, with TRBD2 matching over 8 bases. The CDR3 has 16 residues. The junction had 6 bases not matched to a gene; V was cut back by 0 bases and J by 4 bases. Germline V gene lookup returns CDR1 LGHNA and CDR2 YNFKEQ. DNA of the CDR3: TGTGCCAGCAGCCAAGAGTCAGCGGGAGAACCAGATACGCAGTATTTT. This codes for CASSQESAGEPDTQYF.

The chain carries TRBV7-2 and TRBJ2-2; 11 nucleotides align to TRBD2. There are 19 residues in the CDR3. In germline, CDR1 is SGHTA, CDR2 FQGNSA. V shed 3 bases and J 4 bases; nucleotides not matched to a gene: 13. Written as DNA, the CDR3 is TGTGCCAGCAGCTTCGTAGGATTAGCGGGAGGGTCGACCACCGGGGAGCTGTTTTTT. Its protein is CASSFVGLAGGSTTGELFF.

Points on this clone: One end of the junction does not line up with germline, which may come from a read error. V gene TRBV19 combines with J gene TRBJ2-3, with D maybe TRBD2 (6 bases). Per germline, CDR1 LNHDA and CDR2 SQIVND (reference sequence). The CDR3 spans 13 residues. The CDR3 loop is CASTPGGEHFKVF. In nucleotides, the CDR3 is TGTGCCAGTACCCCAGGAGGGGAGCACTTTAAGGTTTTT. The variable domain in full, with the rest retrieved from reference TRBV19 and TRBJ2-3, is DGGITQSPKYLFRKEGQNVTLSCEQNLNHDAMYWYRQDPGQGLRLIYYSQIVNDFQKGDIAEGYSVSREKKESFPLTVTSAQKNPTAFYLCASTPGGEHFKVFGPGTRLTVL.

V is TRBV2 and J is TRBJ1-1; the match to TRBD1 covers 8 bases. Per the germline V gene, CDR1 is SNHLY and CDR2 is FYNNEI. After removal of 6 bases from V and 12 bases from J, the junction contained 18 bases not matched to a gene. This CDR3 is 15 amino acids long. The CDR3 protein is CASSDAPGGALGSFF. CDR3 bases: TGTGCCAGCAGCGATGCCCCAGGGGGCGCGTTGGGATCTTTCTTT.

This clone was counted a single time. The chain links TRBV7-2 to TRBJ1-1, with 7 positions matching TRBD1. The germline CDR1 and CDR2 sequences are SGHTA and FQGNSA. The CDR3 contains 17 residues. The trim removed 7 bases at V and 1 base at J, leaving 15 bases unmatched. The CDR3 here is CASMGKNRQGSNTEAFF. In nucleotides, the CDR3 is TGTGCCAGCATGGGAAAGAATAGACAGGGATCGAACACTGAAGCTTTCTTT.

This sequence joins TRBV30 and TRBJ1-2; the D gene is possibly TRBD1 (6 bases). Per the germline V gene, CDR1 is GTSNPN and CDR2 is SVGIG (reference sequence). The V end lost 0 bases, the J end lost 7 bases, and 12 bases lay between the germline ends. The CDR3 is made up of 13 amino acids. CDR3 DNA: TGTGCCTGGAGTGTACTGACAGGCCGTGGCTACACCTTC. It encodes CAWSVLTGRGYTF.

The V gene is TRBV12-3 or TRBV12-4, the J gene TRBJ2-7, with a possible D match to TRBD1 (5 bases). There are 13 residues in the CDR3. Trimming took 6 bases from V and 3 from J, leaving 12 bases between them. CDR3 protein: CASSRHQGYEQYF. CDR3 DNA: TGTGCCAGCAGCCGACACCAGGGCTACGAGCAGTACTTC.

This clone has just one count. This rearrangement joins TRBV7-8 to TRBJ2-7; D call uncertain. V was trimmed by 1 base and J by 4 bases, leaving 11 bases between them. The CDR3 runs 14 residues. The germline V gene has CDR1 SGHVS and CDR2 FQNEAQ. The CDR3: CASSLVRRDYEQYF. DNA of the CDR3: TGTGCCAGCAGCTTAGTTCGGCGAGATTACGAGCAGTACTTC.

The CDR3 loop reads CASSSDRGNSPLHF. CDR3 DNA sequence: TGTGCCAGCAGCTCGGACAGGGGAAATTCACCCCTCCACTTT. The rearrangement links TRBV7-9 to TRBJ1-6, with 9 bases fitting TRBD1. This CDR3 comprises 14 residues. The V gene's germline CDR1 is SEHNR and CDR2 FQNEAQ (reference sequence). After removal of 4 bases from V and 7 bases from J, the junction contained 2 bases not matched to a gene.

The chain couples TRBV2 to TRBJ2-1; TRBD2 agrees at 9 bases. CDR1 and CDR2 from the germline V gene are SNHLY and FYNNEI. Trimming took 2 bases from V and 3 from J; bases not matched to a gene: 2. CDR3 length: 15 residues. The CDR3 sequence is CASSESSGNYNEQFF. Written as DNA, the CDR3 is TGTGCCAGCAGTGAATCTAGCGGGAACTACAATGAGCAGTTCTTC.

The genes are TRBV30 and TRBJ1-1, with D tentatively TRBD1 (5 bases). Between the trimmed V and J ends, which lost 0 bases and 14 bases, there was a span of 13 bases. Per the germline V gene, CDR1 is GTSNPN and CDR2 is SVGIG (reference sequence). This CDR3 region has 11 residues. CDR3: CAWSVLVGEFF. The CDR3 DNA sequence: TGTGCCTGGAGTGTACTAGTAGGGGAATTCTTT.

CDR3 residues: CASSSYAGQDQPQHF. CDR3 bases: TGTGCCAGCAGCTCCTACGCGGGGCAAGATCAGCCCCAGCATTTT. The chain couples TRBV7-6 to TRBJ1-5, with D maybe TRBD1 (5 bases). The CDR3 consists of 15 residues. Germline V gene sequence: CDR1 SGHVS, CDR2 FNYEAQ. V lost 4 bases and J lost 5, with 15 bases in between.

This chain connects TRBV10-2 to TRBJ1-2; a weak D match, TRBD1 (6 bases). Germline assignment: CDR1 WSHSY and CDR2 SAAADI. The CDR3 is 14 residues long. The ends were cut back, 5 bases at V and 5 bases at J, with 15 bases in the middle. CDR3 residues: CASSSGVVGYGYTF. The CDR3 coding sequence is TGCGCCAGCAGTTCAGGGGTCGTTGGGTATGGCTACACCTTC.

The chain employs TRBV4-2 and TRBJ2-5; 7 bases map to TRBD2. CDR3 length: 18 amino acids. Germline lookup yields CDR1 LGHNA and CDR2 YNFKEQ. Trimming took 0 bases from V and 4 from J; bases not matched to a gene: 14. CDR3 DNA sequence: TGTGCCAGCAGCCAAGAGCTGCTGAGTGGCGGGAGAATAGAGACCCAGTACTTC. Translation: CASSQELLSGGRIETQYF.

This clone occurred a few times. The chain is built from TRBV18 and TRBJ2-7; 15 bases agree with TRBD2. The CDR3 runs to 17 residues. Losses at the gene ends were 4 bases for V and 1 base for J; bases not matched to a gene: 5. Germline values: CDR1 KGHSH, CDR2 LQKENI. The CDR3 DNA is TGTGCCAGCTCACGAGCGGGACTAGCGGGAGGATCCTACGAGCAGTACTTC. It yields the protein CASSRAGLAGGSYEQYF.

The gene calls are TRBV6-2 or TRBV6-3 and TRBJ1-3, with D perhaps matching TRBD1 (6 bases). The CDR3 runs to 17 residues. CDR1 is MNHEY, CDR2 SVGEGT, per germline. V lost 5 bases and J lost 1, with 18 bases in between. The chain's CDR3 is CASSQYLGAASGNTIYF. CDR3 DNA sequence: TGTGCCAGCAGTCAATATTTGGGGGCAGCATCTGGAAACACCATATATTTT.

This chain joins TRBV5-8 and TRBJ1-2, with TRBD1 matching 7 bases. From germline, CDR1 is SGHTS and CDR2 YDEGEE. The CDR3 runs 16 residues. With V trimmed by 3 bases and J by 2 bases, 10 bases remained unmatched. Here the CDR3 DNA reads TGTGCCAGCAGCTCCCGGGACAGAAGATTAAACTATGGCTACACCTTC. Translation: CASSSRDRRLNYGYTF.

This clone was counted a few times. The chain joins TRBV7-3 to TRBJ2-5; D not certain. Germline V CDR1 and CDR2: SGHTA, FQGTGA. The CDR3 consists of 13 residues. V was shortened by 2 bases and J by 4 bases, with 8 bases between the two germline ends. The CDR3 is CASSLQSGETQYF. The CDR3 nucleotides are TGTGCCAGCAGCTTACAGTCGGGAGAGACCCAGTACTTC. The variable domain in full, completed from reference TRBV7-3 and TRBJ2-5, reads GAGVSQTPSNKVTEKGKYVELRCDPISGHTALYWYRQSLGQGPEFLIYFQGTGAADDSGLPNDRFFAVRPEGSVSTLKIQRTERGDSAVYLCASSLQSGETQYFGPGTRLLVL.

In DNA, the CDR3 is TGCGCCAGCAGCTTACAGGTTCCGGAGTGGGAAAAACTGTTTTTT. Its translation: CASSLQVPEWEKLFF. The V call is TRBV5-1, the J call TRBJ1-4, with D maybe TRBD1 (5 bases). Germline V CDR1 and CDR2: SGHRS, YFSETQ. The germline V and J ends were trimmed by 2 bases and 8 bases, with 16 bases remaining between them. The CDR3 is 15 residues long.